This TCR beta chain was profiled in a study of blood T cells in healthy people across ages (dated by TCRdb to about 2015). A note on the overall study: In model experiments, roughly one uniquely barcoded TCR beta cDNA molecule per two T cells was captured by template switching. Using deep sequencing normalized with unique cDNA molecular identifiers, the study measured how TCR beta repertoire diversity changes with age. Donors were grouped into four age groups: young (average approximately 15 years), middle-aged (approximately 41), aged (approximately 58) and long-lived (roughly 80). To avoid experimental bias, donors of different ages were spread randomly across the sequencing lanes. Using the same blood draw, the study looked at two additional independent replicas of 1 million unique cDNA reads for two donors, one aged 18 to 29 and the other aged 80 or older.

What the work shows at the level of the full study, not this receptor alone: Estimates of total diversity based on one million sequenced T cells were regarded as lower bounds and as underestimates. Observed TCR beta diversity correlated strongly with the percentage of naive T cells measured by flow cytometry. Because the CMV infection status of the donors was unknown, age-related changes in expanded clonotypes may potentially have been confounded. Observed TCR beta diversity per million T cells fell roughly linearly with age, and a significant reduction was already apparent by age about 38. Because profiling used bulk unsorted PBMCs, naive and antigen-experienced compartments could not be compared conclusively. Compared with the aged group, the long-lived group had more naive CD4+ T cells, fewer expanded clones and increased TCR diversity, a pattern suggesting age selection.

The protocol used for the library was 5' RACE. Sequencing took place on an Illumina HiSeq 2500. A second PCR of 7 to 11 cycles was performed with a sample-barcoded 5' primer and a J-beta primer mix. Each TCR beta cDNA molecule received a unique molecular identifier from a template-switch 5' adaptor carrying 12 random nucleotides. Each sample yielded at least 2.5 million CDR3-containing paired-end reads. The Mint cDNA synthesis kit, primed by a TRBC-specific oligonucleotide, was used to synthesize first-strand cDNA from all RNA. Following uracil-DNA glycosylase treatment, all cDNA underwent a first 18-cycle PCR with the universal primers M1SS and BC2_uni_R. Concerning the study's data processing: Each sample was normalized by randomly selecting 1 million high-quality reads, each carrying a distinct molecular identifier. Instead of being binned into consensus sequences, reads that shared molecular identifiers were thrown out. MiTCR, run with a Q25 quality threshold and the strictest error-elimination algorithm, handled CDR3 identification, clonotype clustering and error correction. Lower-bound total TCR beta diversity was estimated with a nonparametric unseen species model using Euler transformation. Starting from the raw public reads, TCRdb applied fastp trimming at Q25, assembled clones with MiXCR and retained in-frame beta chains. Rows are unified per CDR3 protein, each entry keeping the most common DNA and genes. The authors' filters were not applied to this entry. A total of more than 1,400,000 distinct CDR3 sequences appear in this sample, roughly 40% of them only once. The ten largest clones take up roughly 7.9% of the sample.

This clonotype was observed a few times. Its antigen target is currently unknown. It has no much larger one-base neighbor in the sample; base qualities were not kept. CDR1 and CDR2 (KGHSH, LQKENI) derive from the germline V gene. V and J lose 4 bases and 1 base, and a span of 10 bases separates them. The CDR3 measures 14 amino acids from cysteine to phenylalanine. Of the read, only the CDR3 DNA is kept; its 42 bases are in frame from base 1. Donors were about 36 systemically healthy Caucasian individuals from Russia aged roughly 6 to 100 years. Each donor gave about 9.7 milliliters of peripheral blood, drawn into EDTA-treated Vacutainer tubes. PBMCs were isolated by Ficoll-Paque density-gradient centrifugation, with at least 7 million obtained per sample. Total RNA was extracted from PBMCs with Trizol reagent, with at least 5 micrograms obtained per sample. The percentages of naive CD45RAhigh/CD27high T cells were determined by flow cytometry on a PBMC aliquot from every donor.

This receptor chain uses TRBV18 and TRBJ2-5; no D gene is confidently identified. Sequencing was performed on blood. The TCR comes from a woman between 18 and 30 years old in good health. The nucleotide sequence reads TGTGCCAGCTCACTTATGGGCAGCCAAGAGACCCAGTACTTC. Translated, this is CASSLMGSQETQYF.